The entry that follows covers one T cell receptor (beta chain) sequence. Trimming stripped 5 bases from V and 0 bases from J, with 16 bases between. The length of the CDR3 is 16 residues. The source of the sample is a study of blood T cells in healthy people across ages. At the level of the study: About one barcoded beta molecule was captured per two T cells (by template switching).

For the second PCR, which ran for roughly 6 to 11 cycles, a sample-barcoded 5' primer and a J-beta primer mix were used. The template-switch adaptor was a 5' adaptor with 12 random nucleotides. It tagged each cDNA molecule. TCRdb used MiXCR to reprocess the 5' RACE reads, holding one entry per CDR3 protein. Counted here are roughly 700,000 distinct CDR3 sequences, 20% to 25% occurring once; the ten biggest clones make up 9.4%. These data were also reused for a study on T cells of mothers and their children. From that study: Thymic selection molds TCR recombination output in a comparable way in related and unrelated pairs.

The chain links TRBV12-3 or TRBV12-4 to TRBJ1-2, with a possible D match to TRBD1 (6 bases). The clonotype comes from a boy younger than 18 in good health. The sequencing input was blood. DNA for the CDR3: TGTGCCAGCAGTATTCAATCCGGGACACCTAACTATGGCTACACCTTC. It yields the protein CASSIQSGTPNYGYTF.